Reported below is one T cell receptor beta chain. Germline V gene lookup returns CDR1 SEHNR and CDR2 FQNEAQ (reference sequence). There are 14 residues in the CDR3. V dropped 6 bases and J dropped 9; count of bases not matched to a gene: 8. How the authors handled the data: The authors estimated nucleated cell counts from reference gene primer amplification. The method was immunoSEQ multiplex PCR; TCRdb's version includes in-frame clones alone and lacks a portion of them. V, J and clone size derive from that table, while D and trimming were established from the DNA sequence. The repertoire has just under 30,000 clones, 80% to 90% of them found once; the top ten carry 20% to 25%. This record belongs to a study of blood T cell repertoires in COVID-19. Study context: Samples taken during acute and convalescent COVID-19 were collected in the United States, Italy and Spain. Sources were T cells, B-cell-depleted T cells, or PBMCs; the material itself was cDNA or gDNA.

The sample comprised peripheral blood. This clonotype originated in a human donor with active COVID-19. The donor label of this sample is uncertain. This sequence joins TRBV7-9 and TRBJ1-6; 7 positions match TRBD1. The CDR3 reads CASSRQGSSSPLHF. The CDR3 DNA reads TGTGCCAGCAGTAGACAGGGCTCTAGTTCACCCCTCCACTTT.